This entry concerns a single T cell receptor beta chain. In the study's own analysis: Counts of nucleated cells, estimated from reference gene primer amplification, were obtained. The repertoire was sequenced with immunoSEQ multiplex PCR; TCRdb's copy has only in-frame clones and lacks some. V and J calls and clone size are given by that table; D and trimming were obtained from the DNA. This repertoire shows approximately 200,000 clones, roughly 80% found once; its top ten account for approximately 8%. This record belongs to a study of blood T cell repertoires in COVID-19. Overall study: Acute-phase and convalescent COVID-19 samples originated in the United States, Italy and Spain.

A Seattle source enrolled patients during active infection and followed them longitudinally. Trimming cost V 4 bases and J 2 bases, with 18 bases left between them. The germline V gene has CDR1 MNHEY and CDR2 SMNVEV (reference sequence). The CDR3 sequence is 17 residues long. Sequencing was carried out using peripheral blood. The TCR sequence derives from a woman aged 80 or over with COVID-19, enrolled during active disease. The chain recombines TRBV27 with TRBJ1-5, with D perhaps TRBD1 (5 bases). In DNA, the CDR3 is TGTGCCAGCAGTTCAAGCGGGGGATACGGGCGCAATCAGCCCCAGCATTTT. Translated: CASSSSGGYGRNQPQHF.